This is a list of T cell receptor beta chains from one sample in a study of chemoradiotherapy in HPV16-positive cancers. Repertoires were generated with immunoSEQ multiplex PCR, while TCRdb's copy carries only in-frame clones and drops some. The table shows some 25,000 clones, with around 90% occurring only once. The material was blood, obtained from a patient who underwent chemoradiotherapy. The receptors derive from a human donor with HPV-associated anogenital cancer. Both conserved end residues are part of each CDR3. D genes are given only for firm matches. Size is stated for part of the rows, as once, few or many counts, or as a class when the clone is expanded.

V gene: TRBV6-1; J gene: TRBJ1-5; clone size: -; D gene: -; CDR3 length: 17; CDR3 protein: CASSEALISKSNQPQHF; CDR3 DNA: TGTGCCAGCAGTGAAGCGCTAATCAGTAAGAGCAATCAGCCCCAGCATTTT
V gene: TRBV7-6; J gene: TRBJ2-5; clone size: -; D gene: -; CDR3 length: 13; CDR3 protein: CASSFGTVEPQYF; CDR3 DNA: TGTGCCAGCAGCTTCGGGACCGTAGAACCCCAGTACTTC
V gene: TRBV6-5; J gene: TRBJ1-1; clone size: -; D gene: TRBD1; CDR3 length: 14; CDR3 protein: CASSYRTGGTEAFF; CDR3 DNA: TGTGCCAGCAGTTACCGGACAGGGGGCACTGAAGCTTTCTTT
V gene: TRBV6-6; J gene: TRBJ2-5; clone size: -; D gene: TRBD1; CDR3 length: 15; CDR3 protein: CASSYPSRGQETQYF; CDR3 DNA: TGTGCCAGCAGTTACCCCAGCAGGGGGCAAGAGACCCAGTACTTC
V gene: TRBV6-1; J gene: TRBJ1-2; clone size: -; D gene: -; CDR3 length: 14; CDR3 protein: CASSDGAGKWGYTF; CDR3 DNA: TGTGCCAGCAGTGATGGGGCGGGGAAATGGGGCTACACCTTC
V gene: TRBV11-2; J gene: TRBJ2-1; clone size: -; D gene: TRBD2; CDR3 length: 15; CDR3 protein: CASSEAGGLYNEQFF; CDR3 DNA: TGTGCCAGCAGCGAAGCGGGAGGCCTATACAATGAGCAGTTCTTC
V gene: TRBV18; J gene: TRBJ2-1; clone size: -; D gene: -; CDR3 length: 14; CDR3 protein: CASSPLSSYNEQFF; CDR3 DNA: TGTGCCAGCTCACCACTTAGCTCCTACAATGAGCAGTTCTTC
V gene: TRBV6-5; J gene: TRBJ1-1; clone size: -; D gene: -; CDR3 length: 14; CDR3 protein: CASSYAGANTEAFF; CDR3 DNA: TGTGCCAGCAGTTACGCAGGGGCGAACACTGAAGCTTTCTTT
V gene: TRBV5-4; J gene: TRBJ2-1; clone size: -; D gene: -; CDR3 length: 14; CDR3 protein: CASSLGSGPNEQFF; CDR3 DNA: TGTGCCAGCAGCTTGGGGTCGGGGCCCAATGAGCAGTTCTTC
V gene: TRBV19; J gene: TRBJ1-2; clone size: -; D gene: TRBD1; CDR3 length: 15; CDR3 protein: CASSLSGTGDYGYTF; CDR3 DNA: TGTGCCAGTAGTCTTTCCGGGACAGGGGACTATGGCTACACCTTC
V gene: TRBV6-1; J gene: TRBJ2-2; clone size: -; D gene: -; CDR3 length: 14; CDR3 protein: CASSSGPSTGELFF; CDR3 DNA: TGTGCCAGCAGTTCGGGACCGTCCACCGGGGAGCTGTTTTTT
V gene: TRBV4-1; J gene: TRBJ1-2; clone size: -; D gene: -; CDR3 length: 15; CDR3 protein: CASSPEQGRGRGYTF; CDR3 DNA: TGCGCCAGCAGCCCAGAACAGGGAAGAGGGAGAGGCTACACCTTC
V gene: TRBV10-1; J gene: TRBJ2-3; clone size: -; D gene: -; CDR3 length: 13; CDR3 protein: CASSGEFTDTQYF; CDR3 DNA: TGCGCCAGCAGTGGAGAGTTTACAGATACGCAGTATTTT
V gene: TRBV7-9; J gene: TRBJ1-2; clone size: -; D gene: -; CDR3 length: 17; CDR3 protein: CASSVRGYIQGLSGYTF; CDR3 DNA: TGTGCCAGCAGCGTGAGGGGTTACATCCAGGGGCTCAGTGGCTACACCTTC
V gene: TRBV7-3; J gene: TRBJ2-2; clone size: -; D gene: TRBD2; CDR3 length: 13; CDR3 protein: CASSLSGGGELFF; CDR3 DNA: TGTGCCAGCAGCTTAAGCGGGGGAGGGGAGCTGTTTTTT
V gene: TRBV7-8; J gene: TRBJ2-1; clone size: -; D gene: -; CDR3 length: 9; CDR3 protein: CASGYEQFF; CDR3 DNA: TGTGCCAGCGGCTATGAGCAGTTCTTC
V gene: TRBV7-9; J gene: TRBJ1-3; clone size: -; D gene: -; CDR3 length: 14; CDR3 protein: CASRAFDAGNTIYF; CDR3 DNA: TGTGCCAGCAGAGCTTTTGACGCTGGAAACACCATATATTTT
V gene: TRBV7-9; J gene: TRBJ1-4; clone size: -; D gene: -; CDR3 length: 14; CDR3 protein: CASTQRATNEKLFF; CDR3 DNA: TGTGCCAGCACCCAGCGGGCAACTAATGAAAAACTGTTTTTT
V gene: TRBV10-3; J gene: TRBJ2-1; clone size: -; D gene: -; CDR3 length: 12; CDR3 protein: CATGTAYNEQFF; CDR3 DNA: TGTGCCACCGGGACTGCCTACAATGAGCAGTTCTTC
V gene: TRBV27; J gene: TRBJ1-5; clone size: -; D gene: -; CDR3 length: 13; CDR3 protein: CASSLFTDQPQHF; CDR3 DNA: TGTGCCAGCAGTTTATTTACCGATCAGCCCCAGCATTTT
V gene: TRBV27; J gene: TRBJ1-6; clone size: -; D gene: -; CDR3 length: 14; CDR3 protein: CASSLRWDYSPLHF; CDR3 DNA: TGTGCCAGCAGTTTGCGCTGGGATTATTCACCCCTCCACTTT
V gene: TRBV6-1; J gene: TRBJ1-3; clone size: -; D gene: TRBD1; CDR3 length: 15; CDR3 protein: CASRRGDRSGNTIYF; CDR3 DNA: TGTGCCAGCAGACGGGGGGACAGGTCTGGAAACACCATATATTTT
V gene: TRBV5-1; J gene: TRBJ1-4; clone size: -; D gene: -; CDR3 length: 16; CDR3 protein: CASRLAGTAANEKLFF; CDR3 DNA: TGCGCCAGCAGATTGGCGGGGACCGCTGCTAATGAAAAACTGTTTTTT
V gene: TRBV7-9; J gene: TRBJ2-5; clone size: -; D gene: -; CDR3 length: 12; CDR3 protein: CASSPTEETQYF; CDR3 DNA: TGTGCCAGCAGCCCGACAGAAGAGACCCAGTACTTC
V gene: TRBV18; J gene: TRBJ2-7; clone size: once; D gene: -; CDR3 length: 14; CDR3 protein: CASSSRGGSSEQYF; CDR3 DNA: TGTGCCAGCTCATCTCGGGGAGGTAGCTCCGAGCAGTACTTC